This T cell receptor beta chain emerged from a study of persistence of HIV-infected CD4 T cells. Across the whole study: Median time on suppressive ART was seven to nine years.

This clone appeared a single time. Its specificity is unknown. The immunoSEQ assay was version 4, run in survey mode. Clones were sequenced by immunoSEQ multiplex PCR, and TCRdb holds only the in-frame ones, with some missing. The table lists some 50,000 clones, 90% of them singletons. Nonspecific anti-CD3/anti-CD28 bead stimulation represents the broad CD4+ T cell repertoire. Sorting of responding CD4+ T cells relied on upregulated CD40 ligand together with CD69. Overall study results and limits: Bulk TCR data could not be restricted to HIV-1-infected CMV-responding cells.

The CDR3 is 15 residues long. Trimming took off 0 bases at V and 4 bases at J, with 10 bases between the two ends. Germline V gene lookup returns CDR1 ENHRY and CDR2 SYGVKD. The chain combines TRBV10-3 with TRBJ1-5; D call uncertain. The TCR originated in an adult woman with HIV who was CMV-seropositive. The source was CD4+ T cells sorted from PBMCs after 18-hour stimulation, collected from a patient who received antiretroviral therapy. CDR3 sequence (DNA): TGTGCCATCAGTGAGTCGATCGGCGTGAATCAGCCCCAGCATTTT. Translated: CAISESIGVNQPQHF.